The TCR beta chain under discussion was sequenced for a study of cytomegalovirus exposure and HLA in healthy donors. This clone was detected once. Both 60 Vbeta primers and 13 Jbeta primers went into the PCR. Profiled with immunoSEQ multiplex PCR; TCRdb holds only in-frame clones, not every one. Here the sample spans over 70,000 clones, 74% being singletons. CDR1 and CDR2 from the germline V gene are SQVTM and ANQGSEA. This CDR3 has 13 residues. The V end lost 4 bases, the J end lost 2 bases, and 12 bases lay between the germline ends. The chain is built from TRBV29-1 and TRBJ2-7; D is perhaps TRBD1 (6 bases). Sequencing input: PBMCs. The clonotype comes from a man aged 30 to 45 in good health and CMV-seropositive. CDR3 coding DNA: TGCAGCGTTGTAACAGGGCAAACCTACGAGCAGTACTTC. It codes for CSVVTGQTYEQYF.